This paragraph reports one T cell receptor beta chain. What it binds is not known. The junction differs from germline at one of its ends, possibly a read error. The data belong to a study of tumor-infiltrating lymphocytes in primary liver carcinoma. Study-level results: The difference in top-250-clone fraction between tumors and blood was significant, favoring tumors (p = 0.039).

A primer matching the constant region was used to make TCR beta cDNA from approximately 0.55 ug of total RNA. Each TCR beta library was derived from three nested multiplex PCR rounds that employed slightly modified ARM-PCR. Running 9 to 10 cycles apiece, the first two PCR rounds relied on TRBV1-TRBV30 forward primers together with a C-beta reverse primer. TCRdb reprocessed the multiplex PCR reads with MiXCR, giving one entry per CDR3 protein. The sample carries some 43,000 distinct CDR3 sequences, about two thirds recorded once. The V gene's germline CDR1 is MNHEY and CDR2 SVGAGI. This CDR3 spans 12 amino acids. Investigators took RNA and DNA out together from 20-30 mg of unsorted bulk tissue. Samples were taken from five separate regions (per tumor).

The J gene is TRBJ2-7, the V gene TRBV6-5, with a weak D call TRBD1 (6 bases). The receptor comes from a man aged 35 to 55 with primary liver carcinoma and hepatitis B virus infection. Material for sequencing was liver tumor tissue from sampling region 5. The subset denotes: tumor region T5, tumor centre. CDR3 protein: CASSAGPDRLHF. In DNA form, the CDR3 reads TGTGCAAGCAGTGCTGGACCGGACAGATTACACTTC.